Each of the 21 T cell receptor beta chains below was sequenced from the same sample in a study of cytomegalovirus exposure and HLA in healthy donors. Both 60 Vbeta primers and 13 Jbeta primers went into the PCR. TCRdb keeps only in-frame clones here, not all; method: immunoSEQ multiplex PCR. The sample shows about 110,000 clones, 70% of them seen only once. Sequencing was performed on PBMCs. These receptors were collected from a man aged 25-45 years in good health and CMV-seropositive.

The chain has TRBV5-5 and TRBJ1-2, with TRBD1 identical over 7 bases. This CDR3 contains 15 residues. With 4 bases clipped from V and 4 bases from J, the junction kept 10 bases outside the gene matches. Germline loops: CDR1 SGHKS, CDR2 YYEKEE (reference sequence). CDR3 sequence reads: CASSPRDSDSYGYTF. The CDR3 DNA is TGTGCCAGCAGCCCCCGGGACAGTGATTCCTATGGCTACACCTTC.

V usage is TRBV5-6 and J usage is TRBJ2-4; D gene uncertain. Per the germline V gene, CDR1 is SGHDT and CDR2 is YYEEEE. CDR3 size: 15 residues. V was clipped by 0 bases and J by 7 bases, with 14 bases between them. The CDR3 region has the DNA TGTGCCAGCAGCTTGGGAATTTCGTCCCGGAACATTCAGTACTTC. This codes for CASSLGISSRNIQYF. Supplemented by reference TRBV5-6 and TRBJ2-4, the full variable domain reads DAGVTQSPTHLIKTRGQQVTLRCSPKSGHDTVSWYQQALGQGPQFIFQYYEEEERQRGNFPDRFSGHQFPNYSSELNVNALLLGDSALYLCASSLGISSRNIQYFGAGTRLSVL.

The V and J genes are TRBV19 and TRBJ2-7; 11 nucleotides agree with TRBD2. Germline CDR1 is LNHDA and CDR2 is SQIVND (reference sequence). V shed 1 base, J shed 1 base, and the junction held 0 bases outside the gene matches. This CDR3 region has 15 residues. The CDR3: CASSIGLAGSYEQYF. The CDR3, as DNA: TGTGCCAGTAGTATAGGACTAGCGGGGTCCTACGAGCAGTACTTC.

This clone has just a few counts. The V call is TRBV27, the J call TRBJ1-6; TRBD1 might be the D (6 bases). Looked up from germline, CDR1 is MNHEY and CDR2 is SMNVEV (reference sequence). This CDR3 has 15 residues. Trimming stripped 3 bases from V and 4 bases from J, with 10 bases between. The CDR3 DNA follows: TGTGCCAGCAGTTTTTACAGGGTTTATAATTCACCCCTCCACTTT. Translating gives CASSFYRVYNSPLHF.

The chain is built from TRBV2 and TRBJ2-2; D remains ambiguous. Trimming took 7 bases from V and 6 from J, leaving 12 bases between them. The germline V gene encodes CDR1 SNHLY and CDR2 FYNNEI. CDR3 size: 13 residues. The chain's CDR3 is CASTATRPGELFF. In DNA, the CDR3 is TGTGCCAGCACGGCGACAAGACCCGGGGAGCTGTTTTTT. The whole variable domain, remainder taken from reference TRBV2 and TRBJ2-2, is EPEVTQTPSHQVTQMGQEVILRCVPISNHLYFYWYRQILGQKVEFLVSFYNNEISEKSEIFDDQFSVERPDGSNFTLKIRSTKLEDSAMYFCASTATRPGELFFGEGSRLTVL.

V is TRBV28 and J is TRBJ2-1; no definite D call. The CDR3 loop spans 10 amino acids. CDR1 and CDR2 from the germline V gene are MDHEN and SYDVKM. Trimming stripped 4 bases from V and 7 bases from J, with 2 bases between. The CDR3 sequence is CASSSNEQFF. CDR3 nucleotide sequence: TGTGCCAGCAGTTCAAATGAGCAGTTCTTC.

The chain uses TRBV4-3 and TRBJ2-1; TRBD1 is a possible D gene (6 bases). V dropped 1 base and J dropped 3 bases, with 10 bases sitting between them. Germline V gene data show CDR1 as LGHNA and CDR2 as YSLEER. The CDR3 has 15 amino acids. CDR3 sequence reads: CASSQVTGSYNEQFF. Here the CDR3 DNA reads TGCGCCAGCAGCCAAGTCACAGGGAGCTACAATGAGCAGTTCTTC.

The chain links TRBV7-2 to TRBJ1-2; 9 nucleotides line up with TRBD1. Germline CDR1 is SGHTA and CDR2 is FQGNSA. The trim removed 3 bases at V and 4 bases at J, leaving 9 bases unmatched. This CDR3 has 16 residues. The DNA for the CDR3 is TGTGCCAGCAGCTTCATAGCTACGGGACAGGGCTATGGCTACACCTTC. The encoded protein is CASSFIATGQGYGYTF.

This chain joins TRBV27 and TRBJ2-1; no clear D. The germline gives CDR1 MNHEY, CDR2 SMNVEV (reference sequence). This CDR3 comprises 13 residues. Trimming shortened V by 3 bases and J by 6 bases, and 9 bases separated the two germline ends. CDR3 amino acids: CASSFRVTNEQFF. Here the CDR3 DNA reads TGTGCCAGCAGTTTTCGCGTTACCAATGAGCAGTTCTTC.

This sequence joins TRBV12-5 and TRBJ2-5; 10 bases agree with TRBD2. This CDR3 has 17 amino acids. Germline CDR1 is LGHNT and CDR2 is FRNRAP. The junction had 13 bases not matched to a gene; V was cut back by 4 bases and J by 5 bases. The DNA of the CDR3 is TGTGCTAGTGGTTGGACTAGCGGTGTCAAAAGGTGGGAGACCCAGTACTTC. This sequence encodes CASGWTSGVKRWETQYF.

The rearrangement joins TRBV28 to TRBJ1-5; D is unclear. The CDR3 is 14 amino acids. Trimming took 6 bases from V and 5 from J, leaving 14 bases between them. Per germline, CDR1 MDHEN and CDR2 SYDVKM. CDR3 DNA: TGTGCCAGCAGGTCGTTCAACGGGTATCAGCCCCAGCATTTT. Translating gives CASRSFNGYQPQHF. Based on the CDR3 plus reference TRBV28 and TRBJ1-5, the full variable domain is DVKVTQSSRYLVKRTGEKVFLECVQDMDHENMFWYRQDPGLGLRLIYFSYDVKMKEKGDIPEGYSVSREKKERFSLILESASTNQTSMYLCASRSFNGYQPQHFGDGTRLSIL.

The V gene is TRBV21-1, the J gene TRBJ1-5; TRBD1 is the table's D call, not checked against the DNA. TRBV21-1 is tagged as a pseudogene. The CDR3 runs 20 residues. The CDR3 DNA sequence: TGTGCCAGCAGCAAACATCCGGGACAGGTAGTTGGATATAGCAATCAGCCCCAGCATTTT. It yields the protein CASSKHPGQVVGYSNQPQHF.

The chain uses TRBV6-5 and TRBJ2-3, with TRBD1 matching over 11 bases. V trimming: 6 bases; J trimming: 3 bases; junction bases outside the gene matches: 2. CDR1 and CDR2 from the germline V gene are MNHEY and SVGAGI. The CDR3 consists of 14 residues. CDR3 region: CASRGTGGTDTQYF. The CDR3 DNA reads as TGTGCCAGCAGGGGGACAGGGGGGACAGATACGCAGTATTTT.

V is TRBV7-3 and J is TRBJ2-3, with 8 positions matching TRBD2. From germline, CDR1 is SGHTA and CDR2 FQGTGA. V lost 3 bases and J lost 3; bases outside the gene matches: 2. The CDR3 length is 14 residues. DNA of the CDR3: TGTGCCAGCAGCTTGGGACTAGTTACAGATACGCAGTATTTT. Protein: CASSLGLVTDTQYF. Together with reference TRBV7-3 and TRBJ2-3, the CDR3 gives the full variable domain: GAGVSQTPSNKVTEKGKYVELRCDPISGHTALYWYRQSLGQGPEFLIYFQGTGAADDSGLPNDRFFAVRPEGSVSTLKIQRTERGDSAVYLCASSLGLVTDTQYFGPGTRLTVL.

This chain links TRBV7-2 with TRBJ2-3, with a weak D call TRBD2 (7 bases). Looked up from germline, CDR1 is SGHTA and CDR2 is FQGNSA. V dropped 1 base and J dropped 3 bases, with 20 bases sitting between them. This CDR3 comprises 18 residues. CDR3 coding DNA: TGTGCCAGCAGCTTAGGTTATGGGGGGGGCCTCGGGACAGATACGCAGTATTTT. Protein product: CASSLGYGGGLGTDTQYF.

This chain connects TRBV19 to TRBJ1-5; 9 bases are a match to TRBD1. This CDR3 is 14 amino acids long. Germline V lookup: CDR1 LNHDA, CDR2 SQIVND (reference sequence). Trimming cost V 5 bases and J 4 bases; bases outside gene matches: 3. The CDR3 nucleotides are TGTGCCAGTAGTTCGACAGGGGGGAATCAGCCCCAGCATTTT. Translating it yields CASSSTGGNQPQHF.

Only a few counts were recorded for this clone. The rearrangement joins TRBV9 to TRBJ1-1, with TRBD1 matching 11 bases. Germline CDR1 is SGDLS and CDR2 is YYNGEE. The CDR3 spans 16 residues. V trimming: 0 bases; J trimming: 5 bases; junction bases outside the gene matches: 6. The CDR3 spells CASSVARDRGETEAFF. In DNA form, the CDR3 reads TGTGCCAGCAGCGTAGCACGGGACAGGGGGGAGACTGAAGCTTTCTTT.

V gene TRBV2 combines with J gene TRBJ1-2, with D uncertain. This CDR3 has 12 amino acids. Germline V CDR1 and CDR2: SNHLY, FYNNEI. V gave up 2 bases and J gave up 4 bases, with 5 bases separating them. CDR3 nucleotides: TGTGCCAGCAGTGAACAGTTCTATGGCTACACCTTC. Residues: CASSEQFYGYTF.

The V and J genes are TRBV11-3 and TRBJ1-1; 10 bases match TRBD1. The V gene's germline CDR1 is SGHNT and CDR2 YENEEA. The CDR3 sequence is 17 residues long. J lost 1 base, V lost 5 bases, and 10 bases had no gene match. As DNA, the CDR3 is TGTGCCAGCAGCCGAGGAGGGACAGGGGTGGGGAACACTGAAGCTTTCTTT. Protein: CASSRGGTGVGNTEAFF.

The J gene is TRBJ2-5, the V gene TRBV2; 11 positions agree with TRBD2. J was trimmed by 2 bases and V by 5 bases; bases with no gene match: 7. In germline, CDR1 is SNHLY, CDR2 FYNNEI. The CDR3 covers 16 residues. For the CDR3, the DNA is TGTGCCAGCAGTCCATTTAGCGGGGGGGAACAAGAGACCCAGTACTTC. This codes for CASSPFSGGEQETQYF.

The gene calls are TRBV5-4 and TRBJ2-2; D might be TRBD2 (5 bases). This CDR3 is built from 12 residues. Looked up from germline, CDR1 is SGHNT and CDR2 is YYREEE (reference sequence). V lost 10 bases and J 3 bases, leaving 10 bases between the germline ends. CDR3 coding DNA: TGTGCCGTGGAGAGGGACACCGGGGAGCTGTTTTTT. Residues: CAVERDTGELFF. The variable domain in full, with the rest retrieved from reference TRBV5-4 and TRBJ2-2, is ETGVTQSPTHLIKTRGQQVTLRCSSQSGHNTVSWYQQALGQGPQFIFQYYREEENGRGNFPPRFSGLQFPNYSSELNVNALELDDSALYLCAVERDTGELFFGEGSRLTVL.